These T cell receptor beta chains were read from a single sample in a study of blood T cell repertoires in COVID-19. Data came from immunoSEQ multiplex PCR; TCRdb stores just in-frame clones and leaves some out. The sample carries approximately 31,000 clones, 75% to 85% recorded once. The sample consisted of peripheral blood. These TCRs come from an elderly man with active COVID-19. CDR3s include the opening cysteine and the closing phenylalanine or tryptophan. A D gene is named only where the DNA matches it firmly. Expanded clones get a size class; other rows say once, few or many, or leave the size out.

clone_size,j_call,v_call,d_call,cdr3_aa,cdr3_nt
-,TRBJ1-5,TRBV29-1,TRBD1,CSIRQGVNQPQHF,TGCAGCATCCGACAGGGCGTAAATCAGCCCCAGCATTTT
-,TRBJ2-1,TRBV7-2,-,CASSLDTFDEQFF,TGTGCCAGCAGCCTAGACACCTTCGATGAGCAGTTCTTC
-,TRBJ2-3,TRBV28,TRBD2,CASSLGSGGATDTQYF,TGTGCCAGCAGTTTAGGGAGCGGGGGGGCGACAGATACGCAGTATTTT
-,TRBJ2-7,TRBV28,-,CASSLPHNYEQYF,TGTGCCAGCAGTTTACCACACAACTACGAGCAGTACTTC
-,TRBJ2-1,TRBV2,-,CASLYDSYNEQFF,TGTGCCAGCCTATATGACAGCTACAATGAGCAGTTCTTC
-,TRBJ1-2,TRBV28,TRBD1,CASSSQGDGYTF,TGTGCCAGCAGCTCACAGGGGGATGGCTACACCTTC
-,TRBJ2-4,TRBV3-1/TRBV3-2,TRBD2,CASSPGRTSGRQYF,TGTGCCAGCAGCCCAGGGCGGACTAGCGGGAGACAGTACTTC
-,TRBJ2-5,TRBV15,-,CATSRALGGANF,TGTGCCACCAGCAGAGCCCTTGGCGGGGCTAACTTC
-,TRBJ1-1,TRBV11-3,-,CASSPGGGTNTEAFF,TGTGCCAGCAGCCCCGGGGGGGGGACGAACACTGAAGCTTTCTTT
-,TRBJ2-3,TRBV2,TRBD1,CASSGTDYSTDTQYF,TGTGCCAGCAGCGGGACAGATTATAGCACAGATACGCAGTATTTT
few,TRBJ1-1,TRBV7-9,-,CASSLDKGQGTEAFF,TGTGCCAGCAGCTTAGACAAGGGGCAGGGCACTGAAGCTTTCTTT
-,TRBJ2-7,TRBV7-6,-,CASSLETGPYEQYF,TGTGCCAGCAGCTTAGAGACAGGCCCCTACGAGCAGTACTTC
-,TRBJ2-4,TRBV28,TRBD1,CASSLLGQSKNIQYF,TGTGCCAGCAGTTTATTGGGACAGAGCAAAAACATTCAGTACTTC
few,TRBJ1-5,TRBV19,-,CARRTAHSNQPQHF,TGTGCCAGAAGGACAGCGCACAGCAATCAGCCCCAGCATTTT
-,TRBJ1-1,TRBV5-8,-,CASSIRGGTEAFF,TGTGCCAGCAGCATCAGGGGTGGGACTGAAGCTTTCTTT
-,TRBJ1-2,TRBV18,TRBD1,CASSPRTGGLNYGYTF,TGTGCCAGCTCACCACGGACAGGGGGTTTGAACTATGGCTACACCTTC
-,TRBJ1-1,TRBV3-1/TRBV3-2,-,CASSSRGLNTEAFF,TGTGCCAGCAGCTCCCGGGGTTTGAACACTGAAGCTTTCTTT
once,TRBJ2-7,TRBV9,TRBD2,CASSSRLRRGGGDNEQYF,TGTGCCAGCAGCTCCCGCCTCCGGCGGGGCGGGGGGGACAACGAGCAGTACTTC
-,TRBJ2-2,TRBV5-4,-,CASSLLNTGELFF,TGTGCCAGCAGCTTGCTCAACACCGGGGAGCTGTTTTTT
-,TRBJ2-1,TRBV9,TRBD2,CASSGLAGLGDEQFF,TGTGCCAGCAGCGGACTAGCGGGGTTGGGCGATGAGCAGTTCTTC
-,TRBJ2-5,TRBV5-1,-,CASTGSGFQETQYF,TGCGCCAGCACCGGGAGTGGTTTCCAAGAGACCCAGTACTTC
-,TRBJ2-5,TRBV7-2,-,CASREGVTQYF,TGTGCCAGCAGAGAGGGTGTGACCCAGTACTTC
-,TRBJ2-7,TRBV27,TRBD1,CASSPLVGTAVGEQYF,TGTGCCAGCAGCCCCCTCGTGGGGACAGCGGTGGGGGAGCAGTACTTC
-,TRBJ1-5,TRBV5-6,TRBD1,CASSLYGTDNQPQHF,TGTGCCAGCAGCTTGTATGGGACAGATAATCAGCCCCAGCATTTT
-,TRBJ1-2,TRBV10-3,-,CATASGLESLVGYTF,TGTGCCACCGCATCGGGACTTGAGAGCTTGGTTGGCTACACCTTC
-,TRBJ1-6,TRBV5-1,-,CASSLLSSYNSPLHF,TGCGCCAGCAGCTTGTTGAGCTCCTATAATTCACCCCTCCACTTT
-,TRBJ2-3,TRBV7-9,-,CASSLLADTQYF,TGTGCCAGCAGCTTATTAGCAGATACGCAGTATTTT
-,TRBJ2-7,TRBV24-1,-,CATKREYWGLYEQYF,TGTGCCACCAAAAGGGAATATTGGGGGCTATACGAGCAGTACTTC
-,TRBJ1-1,TRBV6-1,-,CASSEFGDTEAFF,TGTGCCAGCAGTGAATTCGGGGACACTGAAGCTTTCTTT
few,TRBJ2-7,TRBV5-1,TRBD1,CASSPGQGVSEQYF,TGCGCCAGCAGCCCGGGACAGGGAGTGTCCGAGCAGTACTTC
-,TRBJ2-1,TRBV6-6,TRBD2,CASIEIIGGGRGEQFF,TGTGCCAGCATAGAGATAATCGGGGGGGGACGAGGTGAGCAGTTCTTC
-,TRBJ1-4,TRBV10-2,-,CASSEAGKGLEKLFF,TGCGCCAGCAGTGAGGCAGGGAAAGGTCTTGAAAAACTGTTTTTT
-,TRBJ2-7,TRBV25-1,-,CASSAGESVYEQYF,TGTGCCAGCAGTGCAGGGGAATCAGTCTACGAGCAGTACTTC
few,TRBJ1-6,TRBV5-4,-,CASSTRQELNSPLHF,TGTGCCAGCAGCACCAGACAGGAGTTAAATTCACCCCTCCACTTT
-,TRBJ1-5,TRBV2,TRBD1,CASSRQGAGQPQHF,TGTGCCAGCAGTCGACAGGGGGCGGGTCAGCCCCAGCATTTT
-,TRBJ2-5,TRBV6-5,-,CASSYSRGVGQETQYF,TGTGCCAGCAGTTACTCTCGAGGTGTTGGGCAAGAGACCCAGTACTTC
-,TRBJ2-5,TRBV18,TRBD1,CASSELGQGARETQYF,TGTGCCAGCTCTGAACTGGGACAGGGGGCTCGAGAGACCCAGTACTTC
-,TRBJ1-2,TRBV19,-,CASGGPDKGRYGYTF,TGTGCCAGCGGGGGTCCTGACAAGGGCAGATATGGCTACACCTTC
once,TRBJ2-3,TRBV25-1,TRBD2,CASSDQRGGRTDTQYF,TGTGCCAGCAGTGACCAGCGGGGGGGTAGAACAGATACGCAGTATTTT
-,TRBJ2-7,TRBV12-2,-,CASRLVGRGTASGEQYF,-
-,TRBJ2-2,TRBV3-1/TRBV3-2,TRBD1,CASSRRTGRDTGELFF,TGTGCCAGCAGCCGACGGACAGGCCGGGACACCGGGGAGCTGTTTTTT
-,TRBJ1-2,TRBV5-3,-,CARSLLVYGYTF,TGTGCCAGAAGCTTGTTAGTCTATGGCTACACCTTC
-,TRBJ1-2,TRBV28,-,CASSLWGTTSYDYTF,TGTGCCAGCAGTTTATGGGGGACAACCTCCTATGACTACACCTTC
-,TRBJ2-6,TRBV4-3,TRBD2,CASSQDTTSGDLAGANVLTF,TGCGCCAGCAGCCAAGATACGACTAGCGGGGACTTAGCTGGGGCCAACGTCCTGACTTTC
-,TRBJ1-1,TRBV5-1,TRBD1,CASTDIQGARTEAFF,TGCGCCAGCACTGATATCCAGGGGGCCAGGACTGAAGCTTTCTTT
-,TRBJ1-5,TRBV19,-,CASSPPGGRGQPQHF,TGTGCCAGTAGTCCCCCCGGGGGGCGCGGGCAGCCCCAGCATTTT